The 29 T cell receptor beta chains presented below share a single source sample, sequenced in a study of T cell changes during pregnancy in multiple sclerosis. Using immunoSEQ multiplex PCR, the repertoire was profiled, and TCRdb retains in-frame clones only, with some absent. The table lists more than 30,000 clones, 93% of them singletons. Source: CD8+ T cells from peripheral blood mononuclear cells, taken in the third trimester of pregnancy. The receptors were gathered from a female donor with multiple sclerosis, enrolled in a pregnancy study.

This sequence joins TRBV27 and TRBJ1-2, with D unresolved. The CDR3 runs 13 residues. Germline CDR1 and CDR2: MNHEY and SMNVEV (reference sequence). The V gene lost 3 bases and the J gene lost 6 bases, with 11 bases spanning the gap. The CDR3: CASSFGEANGYTF. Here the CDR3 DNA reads TGTGCCAGCAGTTTCGGAGAGGCGAATGGCTACACCTTC.

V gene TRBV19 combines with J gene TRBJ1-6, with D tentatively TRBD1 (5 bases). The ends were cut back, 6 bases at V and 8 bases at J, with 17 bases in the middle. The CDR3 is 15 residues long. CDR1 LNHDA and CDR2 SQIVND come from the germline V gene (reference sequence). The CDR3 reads CASRTRDRSYSPLHF. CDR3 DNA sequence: TGTGCCAGTAGGACTAGGGACCGATCCTATTCACCCCTCCACTTT.

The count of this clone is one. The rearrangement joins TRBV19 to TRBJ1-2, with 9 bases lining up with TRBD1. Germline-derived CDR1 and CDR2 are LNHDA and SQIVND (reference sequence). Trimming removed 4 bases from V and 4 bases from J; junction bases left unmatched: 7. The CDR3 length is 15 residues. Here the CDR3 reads CASSTPGTGPYGYTF. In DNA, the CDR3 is TGTGCCAGTAGTACCCCCGGGACAGGGCCCTATGGCTACACCTTC.

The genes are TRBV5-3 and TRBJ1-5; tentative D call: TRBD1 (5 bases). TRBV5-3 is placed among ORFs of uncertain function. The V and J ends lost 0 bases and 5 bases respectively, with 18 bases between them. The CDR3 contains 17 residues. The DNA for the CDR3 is TGTGCCAGAAGCTTGGTCGCGGGGGAATCCCGGGATCAGCCCCAGCATTTT. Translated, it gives CARSLVAGESRDQPQHF.

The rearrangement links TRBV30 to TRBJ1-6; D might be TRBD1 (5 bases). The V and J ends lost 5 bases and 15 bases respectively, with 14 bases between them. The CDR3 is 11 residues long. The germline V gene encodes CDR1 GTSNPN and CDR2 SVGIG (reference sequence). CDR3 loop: CAWGLGALLHF. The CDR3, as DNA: TGTGCCTGGGGCCTTGGGGCACTCCTCCACTTT.

CDR3 in DNA: TGTGCCAGCACCCTGATGGGGGGGGCCAATGAGCAGTTCTTC. As protein: CASTLMGGANEQFF. The chain employs TRBV2 and TRBJ2-1; D may be TRBD2 (7 bases). This CDR3 has 14 amino acids. Trimming pared 7 bases from V and 6 bases from J, leaving 16 bases between. Germline CDR1 reads SNHLY; CDR2 reads FYNNEI. Combining the CDR3 with reference TRBV2 and TRBJ2-1 gives the whole variable domain EPEVTQTPSHQVTQMGQEVILRCVPISNHLYFYWYRQILGQKVEFLVSFYNNEISEKSEIFDDQFSVERPDGSNFTLKIRSTKLEDSAMYFCASTLMGGANEQFFGPGTRLTVL.

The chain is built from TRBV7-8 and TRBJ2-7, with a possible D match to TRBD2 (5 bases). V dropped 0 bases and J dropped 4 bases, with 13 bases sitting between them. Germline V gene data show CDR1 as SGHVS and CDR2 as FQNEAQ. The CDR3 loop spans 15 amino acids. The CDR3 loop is CASSLAGAAQYEQYF. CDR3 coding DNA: TGTGCCAGCAGCTTAGCTGGAGCGGCGCAGTACGAGCAGTACTTC.

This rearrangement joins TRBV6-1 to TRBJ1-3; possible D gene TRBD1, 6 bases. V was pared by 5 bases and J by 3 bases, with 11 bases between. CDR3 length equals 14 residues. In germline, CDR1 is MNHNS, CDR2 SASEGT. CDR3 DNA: TGTGCCAGCAGTCAACAGGGAGTTGGAAACACCATATATTTT. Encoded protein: CASSQQGVGNTIYF.

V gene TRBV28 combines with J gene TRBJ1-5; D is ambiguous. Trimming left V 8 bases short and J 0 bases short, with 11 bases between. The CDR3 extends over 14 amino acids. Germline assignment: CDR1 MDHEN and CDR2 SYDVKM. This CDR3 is CASERFYSNQPQHF. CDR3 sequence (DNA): TGTGCCAGCGAGCGGTTTTATAGCAATCAGCCCCAGCATTTT.

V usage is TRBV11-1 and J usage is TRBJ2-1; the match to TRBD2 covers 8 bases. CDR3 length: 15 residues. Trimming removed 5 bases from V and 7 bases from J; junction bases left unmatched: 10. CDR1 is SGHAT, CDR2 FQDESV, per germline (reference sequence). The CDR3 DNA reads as TGTGCCAGCAGCCGGGGGGGAGGGGAGGTGAATGAGCAGTTCTTC. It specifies CASSRGGGEVNEQFF.

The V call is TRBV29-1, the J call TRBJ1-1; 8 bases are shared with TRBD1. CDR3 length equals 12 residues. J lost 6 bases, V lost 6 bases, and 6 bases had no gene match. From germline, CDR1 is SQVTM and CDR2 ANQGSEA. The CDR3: CSVADRGSEAFF. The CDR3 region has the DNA TGCAGCGTCGCCGACAGGGGCTCTGAAGCTTTCTTT. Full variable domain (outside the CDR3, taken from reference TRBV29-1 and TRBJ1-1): SAVISQKPSRDICQRGTSLTIQCQVDSQVTMMFWYRQQPGQSLTLIATANQGSEATYESGFVIDKFPISRPNLTFSTLTVSNMSPEDSSIYLCSVADRGSEAFFGQGTRLTVV.

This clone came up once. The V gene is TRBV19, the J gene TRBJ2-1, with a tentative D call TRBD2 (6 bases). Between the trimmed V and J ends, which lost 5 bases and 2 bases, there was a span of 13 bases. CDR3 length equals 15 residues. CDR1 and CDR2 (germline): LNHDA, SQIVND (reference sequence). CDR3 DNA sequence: TGTGCCAGTAGTGCCAAAGGGAGGCCCTACAATGAGCAGTTCTTC. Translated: CASSAKGRPYNEQFF. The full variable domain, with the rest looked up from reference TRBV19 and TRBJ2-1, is DGGITQSPKYLFRKEGQNVTLSCEQNLNHDAMYWYRQDPGQGLRLIYYSQIVNDFQKGDIAEGYSVSREKKESFPLTVTSAQKNPTAFYLCASSAKGRPYNEQFFGPGTRLTVL.

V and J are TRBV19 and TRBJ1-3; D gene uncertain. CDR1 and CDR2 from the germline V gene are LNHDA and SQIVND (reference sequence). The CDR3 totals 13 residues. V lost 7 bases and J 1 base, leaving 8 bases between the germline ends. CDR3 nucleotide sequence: TGTGCCAGTACGGTGTCTTCTGGAAACACCATATATTTT. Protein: CASTVSSGNTIYF.

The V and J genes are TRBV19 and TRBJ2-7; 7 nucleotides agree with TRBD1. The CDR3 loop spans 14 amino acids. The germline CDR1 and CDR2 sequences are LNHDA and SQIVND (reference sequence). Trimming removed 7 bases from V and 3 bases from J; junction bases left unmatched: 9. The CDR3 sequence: CASTPSTGYYEQYF. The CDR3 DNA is TGTGCCAGTACTCCTTCGACAGGGTACTACGAGCAGTACTTC.

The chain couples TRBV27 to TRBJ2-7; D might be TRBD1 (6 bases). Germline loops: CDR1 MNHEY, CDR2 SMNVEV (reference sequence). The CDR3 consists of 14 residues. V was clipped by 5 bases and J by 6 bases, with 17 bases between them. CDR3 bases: TGTGCCAGCAGTCCCTTCGGACAGCTCGCCGAGCAGTACTTC. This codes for CASSPFGQLAEQYF.

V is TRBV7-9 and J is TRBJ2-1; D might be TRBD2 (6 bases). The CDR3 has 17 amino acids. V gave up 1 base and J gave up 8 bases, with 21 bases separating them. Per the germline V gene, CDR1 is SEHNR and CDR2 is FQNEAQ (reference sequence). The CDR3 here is CASSLVTGEWELDEQFF. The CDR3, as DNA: TGTGCCAGCAGCTTAGTTACGGGGGAGTGGGAGTTGGATGAGCAGTTCTTC.

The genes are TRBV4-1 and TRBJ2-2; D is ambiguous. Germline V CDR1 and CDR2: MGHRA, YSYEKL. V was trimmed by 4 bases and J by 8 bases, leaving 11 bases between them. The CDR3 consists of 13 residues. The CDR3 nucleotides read TGCGCCAGCAGCCCCCTAGGTGCTGGGGAGCTGTTTTTT. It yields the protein CASSPLGAGELFF.

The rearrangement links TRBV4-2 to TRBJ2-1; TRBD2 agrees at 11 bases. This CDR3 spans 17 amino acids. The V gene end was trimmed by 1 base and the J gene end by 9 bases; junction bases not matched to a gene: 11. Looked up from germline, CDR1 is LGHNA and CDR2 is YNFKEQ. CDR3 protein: CASSQGGMGSGGGEQFF. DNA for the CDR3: TGTGCCAGCAGCCAAGGAGGGATGGGTAGCGGGGGGGGTGAGCAGTTCTTC.

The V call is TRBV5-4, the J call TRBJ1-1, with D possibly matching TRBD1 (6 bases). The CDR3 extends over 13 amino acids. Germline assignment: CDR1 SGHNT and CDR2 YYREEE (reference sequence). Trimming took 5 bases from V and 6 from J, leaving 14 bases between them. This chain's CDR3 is CASSRAGTPEAFF. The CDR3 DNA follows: TGTGCCAGCAGTCGAGCCGGGACACCTGAAGCTTTCTTT. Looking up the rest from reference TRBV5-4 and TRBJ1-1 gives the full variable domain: ETGVTQSPTHLIKTRGQQVTLRCSSQSGHNTVSWYQQALGQGPQFIFQYYREEENGRGNFPPRFSGLQFPNYSSELNVNALELDDSALYLCASSRAGTPEAFFGQGTRLTVV.

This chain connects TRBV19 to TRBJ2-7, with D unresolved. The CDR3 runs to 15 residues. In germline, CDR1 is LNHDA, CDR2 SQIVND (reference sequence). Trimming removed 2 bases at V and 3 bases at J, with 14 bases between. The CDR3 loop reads CASSIHKWQDYEQYF. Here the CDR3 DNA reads TGTGCCAGTAGTATACATAAGTGGCAGGACTACGAGCAGTACTTC.

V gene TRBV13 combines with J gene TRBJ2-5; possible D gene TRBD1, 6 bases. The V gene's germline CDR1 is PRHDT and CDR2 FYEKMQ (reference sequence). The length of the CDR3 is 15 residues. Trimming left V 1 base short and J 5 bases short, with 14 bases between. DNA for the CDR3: TGTGCCAGCAGCTTAGCAGGGGTAGATAGGGAGACCCAGTACTTC. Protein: CASSLAGVDRETQYF.

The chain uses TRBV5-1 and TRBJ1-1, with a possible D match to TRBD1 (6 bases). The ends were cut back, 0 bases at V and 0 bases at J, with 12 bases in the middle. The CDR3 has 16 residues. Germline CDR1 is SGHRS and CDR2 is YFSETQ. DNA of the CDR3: TGCGCCAGCAGCTTGGTCCCAGGGGACATGAACACTGAAGCTTTCTTT. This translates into CASSLVPGDMNTEAFF.

CDR3 sequence reads: CASSESSKSYEQYF. The DNA of the CDR3 is TGTGCCAGCAGTGAAAGTTCAAAGAGCTACGAGCAGTACTTC. The V call is TRBV27, the J call TRBJ2-7; no clear D gene. The length of the CDR3 is 14 residues. Trimming shortened V by 5 bases and J by 3 bases, and 14 bases separated the two germline ends. Looked up from germline, CDR1 is MNHEY and CDR2 is SMNVEV (reference sequence).

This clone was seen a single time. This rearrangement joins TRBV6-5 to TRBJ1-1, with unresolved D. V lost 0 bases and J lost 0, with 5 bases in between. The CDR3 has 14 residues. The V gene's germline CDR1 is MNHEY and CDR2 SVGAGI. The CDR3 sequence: CASSYSRLNTEAFF. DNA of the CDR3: TGTGCCAGCAGTTACTCGCGCCTGAACACTGAAGCTTTCTTT.

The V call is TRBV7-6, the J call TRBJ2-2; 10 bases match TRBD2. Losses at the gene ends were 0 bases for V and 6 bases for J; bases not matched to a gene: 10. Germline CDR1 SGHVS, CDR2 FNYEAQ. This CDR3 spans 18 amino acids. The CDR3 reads CASSLAWSGLAGAGELFF. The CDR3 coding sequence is TGTGCCAGCAGCTTAGCCTGGTCGGGGCTAGCGGGGGCCGGGGAGCTGTTTTTT.

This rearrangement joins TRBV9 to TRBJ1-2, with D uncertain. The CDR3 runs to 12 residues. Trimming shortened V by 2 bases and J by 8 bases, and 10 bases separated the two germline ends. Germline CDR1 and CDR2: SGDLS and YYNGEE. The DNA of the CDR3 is TGTGCCAGCAGCGTTGGGCCGAGCGGCTACACCTTC. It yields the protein CASSVGPSGYTF.

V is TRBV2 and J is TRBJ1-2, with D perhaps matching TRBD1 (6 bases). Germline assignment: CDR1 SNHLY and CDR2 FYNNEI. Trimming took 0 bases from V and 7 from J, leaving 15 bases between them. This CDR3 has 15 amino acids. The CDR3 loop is CASSEAGGPSAGYTF. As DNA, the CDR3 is TGTGCCAGCAGTGAAGCAGGGGGACCTTCGGCTGGCTACACCTTC.

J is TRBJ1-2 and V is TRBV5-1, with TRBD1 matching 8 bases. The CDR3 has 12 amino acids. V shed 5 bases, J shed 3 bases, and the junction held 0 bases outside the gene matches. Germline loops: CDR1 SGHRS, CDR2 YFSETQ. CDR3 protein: CASRQGDYGYTF. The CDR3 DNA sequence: TGCGCCAGCAGACAGGGGGACTATGGCTACACCTTC.

The CDR3 loop is CASSFRTGTSYEQYF. CDR3 coding DNA: TGTGCCAGCAGCTTCAGGACAGGGACCTCCTACGAGCAGTACTTC. This chain uses TRBV5-5 with TRBJ2-7, with 8 bases that match TRBD1. The CDR3 has 15 residues. The V and J ends lost 2 bases and 0 bases, in that order; junction bases with no gene match: 4. The germline V gene has CDR1 SGHKS and CDR2 YYEKEE (reference sequence).